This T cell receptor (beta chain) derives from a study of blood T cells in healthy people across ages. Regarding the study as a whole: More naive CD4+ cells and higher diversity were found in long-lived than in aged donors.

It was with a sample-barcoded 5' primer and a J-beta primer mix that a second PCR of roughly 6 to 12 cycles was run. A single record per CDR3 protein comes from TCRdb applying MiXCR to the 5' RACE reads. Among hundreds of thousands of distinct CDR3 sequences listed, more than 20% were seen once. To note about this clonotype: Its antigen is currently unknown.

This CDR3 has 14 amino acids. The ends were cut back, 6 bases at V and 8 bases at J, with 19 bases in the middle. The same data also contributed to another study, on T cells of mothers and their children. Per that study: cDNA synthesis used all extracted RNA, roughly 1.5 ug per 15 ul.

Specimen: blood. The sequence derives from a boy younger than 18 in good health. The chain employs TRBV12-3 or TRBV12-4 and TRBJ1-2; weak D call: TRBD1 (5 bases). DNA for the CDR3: TGTGCCAGCAGCCCTCTGGGGGGGTTGCAGGGCTACACCTTC. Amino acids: CASSPLGGLQGYTF.